This TCR beta chain was sequenced for a study of PD-1 blockade in mismatch repair-deficient tumors. Overall study context: Patients had roughly twelve mismatch repair-deficient cancer types, all previously treated and progressing.

A note on this clone: The sample contains more than one DNA sequence encoding this CDR3.

Method: immunoSEQ multiplex PCR; TCRdb's copy keeps in-frame clones and lacks some. The sample lists 70,000 to 95,000 clones; roughly 80% were seen once. This sequence was found in an adult with mismatch repair-deficient cancer. Specimen: peripheral blood, collected 44 weeks after starting pembrolizumab.

The CDR3 DNA sequence: TGTGCCAGCAGCGTAGTAGGGGGTTCTGGAAACACCATATATTTT. Amino acids: CASSVVGGSGNTIYF. The J gene is TRBJ1-3, the V gene TRBV9; D is perhaps TRBD1 (6 bases). Trimming stripped 0 bases from V and 1 base from J, with 8 bases between. The CDR3 contains 15 residues. CDR1 is SGDLS, CDR2 YYNGEE, per germline.